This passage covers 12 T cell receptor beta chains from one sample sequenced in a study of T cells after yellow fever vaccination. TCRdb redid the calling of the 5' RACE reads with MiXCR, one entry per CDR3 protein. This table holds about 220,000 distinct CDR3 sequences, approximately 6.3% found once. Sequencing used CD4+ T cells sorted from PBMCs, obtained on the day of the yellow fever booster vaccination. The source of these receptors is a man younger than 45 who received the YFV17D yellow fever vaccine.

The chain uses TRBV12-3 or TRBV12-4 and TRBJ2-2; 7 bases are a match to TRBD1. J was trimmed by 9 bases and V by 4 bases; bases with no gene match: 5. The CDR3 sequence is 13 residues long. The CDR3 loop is CASSSTGYRELFF. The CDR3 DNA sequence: TGTGCCAGCAGTTCGACAGGGTACAGGGAGCTGTTTTTT.

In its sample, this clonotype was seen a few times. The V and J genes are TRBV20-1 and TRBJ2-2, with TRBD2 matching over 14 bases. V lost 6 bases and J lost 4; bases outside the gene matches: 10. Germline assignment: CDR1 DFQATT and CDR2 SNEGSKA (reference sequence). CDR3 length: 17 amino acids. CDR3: CSAMGTSGSLGTGELFF. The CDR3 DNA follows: TGCAGTGCCATGGGGACTAGCGGGAGTCTGGGCACCGGGGAGCTGTTTTTT.

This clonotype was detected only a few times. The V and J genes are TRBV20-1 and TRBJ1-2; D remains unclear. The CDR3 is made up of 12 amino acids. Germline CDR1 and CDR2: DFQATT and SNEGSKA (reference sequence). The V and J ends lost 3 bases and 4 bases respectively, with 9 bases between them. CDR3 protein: CSARTETYGYTF. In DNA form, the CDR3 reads TGCAGTGCTAGGACGGAGACCTATGGCTACACCTTC.

The CDR3 protein is CAISERPASGNQPQHF. Written as DNA, the CDR3 is TGTGCCATCAGTGAACGCCCGGCGTCAGGCAATCAGCCCCAGCATTTT. The chain combines TRBV10-3 with TRBJ1-5; unclear D gene. Germline-derived CDR1 and CDR2 are ENHRY and SYGVKD. The length of the CDR3 is 16 residues. The V end lost 3 bases, the J end lost 2 bases, and 14 bases lay between the germline ends.

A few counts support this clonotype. In DNA, the CDR3 is TGCGCCAGCAGCCAAGGGACTAGCGGGAGGCTGGGGGAGTTCTTC. Protein product: CASSQGTSGRLGEFF. The chain joins TRBV4-3 to TRBJ2-1, with 14 positions matching TRBD2. The V segment lost 1 base and the J segment 14 bases; nucleotides outside the gene matches: 7. From germline, CDR1 is LGHNA and CDR2 YSLEER. The CDR3 extends over 15 amino acids.

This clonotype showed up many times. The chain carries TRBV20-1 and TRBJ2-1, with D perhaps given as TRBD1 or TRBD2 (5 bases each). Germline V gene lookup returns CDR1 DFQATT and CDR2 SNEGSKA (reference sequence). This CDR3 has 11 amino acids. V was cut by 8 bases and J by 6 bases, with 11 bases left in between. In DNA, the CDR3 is TGCAGTTCCGGGACCCTCAATGAGCAGTTCTTC. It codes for CSSGTLNEQFF.

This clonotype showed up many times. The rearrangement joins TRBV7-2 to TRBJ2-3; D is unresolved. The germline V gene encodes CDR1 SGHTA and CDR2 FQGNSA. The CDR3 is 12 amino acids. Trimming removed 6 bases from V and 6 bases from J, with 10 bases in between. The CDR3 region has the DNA TGTGCCAGCAGGACAATCGCGGATACGCAGTATTTT. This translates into CASRTIADTQYF. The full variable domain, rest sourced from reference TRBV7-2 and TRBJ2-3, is GAGVSQSPSNKVTEKGKDVELRCDPISGHTALYWYRQSLGQGLEFLIYFQGNSAPDKSGLPSDRFSAERTGGSVSTLTIQRTQQEDSAVYLCASRTIADTQYFGPGTRLTVL.

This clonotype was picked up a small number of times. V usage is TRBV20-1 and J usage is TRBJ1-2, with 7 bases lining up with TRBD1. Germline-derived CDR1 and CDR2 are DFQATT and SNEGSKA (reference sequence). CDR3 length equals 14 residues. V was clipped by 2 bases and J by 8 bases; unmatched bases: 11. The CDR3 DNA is TGCAGTGCTAGACCACCCTTAGGGGGCGGGGGCTACACCTTC. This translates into CSARPPLGGGGYTF.

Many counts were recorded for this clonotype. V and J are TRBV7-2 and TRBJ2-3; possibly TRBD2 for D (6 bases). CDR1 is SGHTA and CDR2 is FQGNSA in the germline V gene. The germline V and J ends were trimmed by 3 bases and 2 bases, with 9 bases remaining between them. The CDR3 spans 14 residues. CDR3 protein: CASSFSGLTDTQYF. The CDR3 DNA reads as TGTGCCAGCAGCTTTAGCGGACTCACAGATACGCAGTATTTT.

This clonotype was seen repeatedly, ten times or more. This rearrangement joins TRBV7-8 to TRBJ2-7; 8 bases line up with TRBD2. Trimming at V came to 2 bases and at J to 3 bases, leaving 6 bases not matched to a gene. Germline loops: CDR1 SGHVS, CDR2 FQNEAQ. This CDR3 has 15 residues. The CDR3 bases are TGTGCCAGCAGCTTATCGAGCGGGAGTTACTACGAGCAGTACTTC. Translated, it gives CASSLSSGSYYEQYF. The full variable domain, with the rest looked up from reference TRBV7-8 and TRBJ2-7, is GAGVSQSPRYKVAKRGQDVALRCDPISGHVSLFWYQQALGQGPEFLTYFQNEAQLDKSGLPSDRFFAERPEGSVSTLKIQRTQQEDSAVYLCASSLSSGSYYEQYFGPGTRLTVT.

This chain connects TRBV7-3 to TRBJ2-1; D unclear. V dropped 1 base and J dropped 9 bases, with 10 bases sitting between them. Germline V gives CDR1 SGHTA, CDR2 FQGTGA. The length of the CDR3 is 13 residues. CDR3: CASSLSVISEQFF. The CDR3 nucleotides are TGTGCCAGCAGCTTAAGTGTGATCAGTGAGCAGTTCTTC.

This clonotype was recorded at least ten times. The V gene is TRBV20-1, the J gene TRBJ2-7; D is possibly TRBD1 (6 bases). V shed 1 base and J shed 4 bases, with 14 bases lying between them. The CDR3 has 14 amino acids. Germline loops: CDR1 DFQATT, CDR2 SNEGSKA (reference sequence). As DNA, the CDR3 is TGCAGTGCTAGAGGGACAGATAAGAGATACGAGCAGTACTTC. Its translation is CSARGTDKRYEQYF.